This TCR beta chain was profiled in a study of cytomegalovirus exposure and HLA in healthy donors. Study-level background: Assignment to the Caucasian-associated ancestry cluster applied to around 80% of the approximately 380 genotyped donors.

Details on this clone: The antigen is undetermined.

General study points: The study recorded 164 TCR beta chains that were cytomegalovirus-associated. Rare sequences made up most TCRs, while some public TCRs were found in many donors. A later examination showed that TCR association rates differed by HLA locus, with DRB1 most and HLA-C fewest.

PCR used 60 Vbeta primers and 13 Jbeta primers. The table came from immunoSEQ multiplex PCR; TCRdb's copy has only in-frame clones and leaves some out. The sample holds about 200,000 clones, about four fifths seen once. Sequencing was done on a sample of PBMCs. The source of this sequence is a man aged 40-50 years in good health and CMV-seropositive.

As DNA, the CDR3 is TGTGCCAGCAGCCCCCGGGGACACTATTCCTACGAGCAGTACTTC. This encodes CASSPRGHYSYEQYF. V is TRBV27 and J is TRBJ2-7; D possibly corresponds to TRBD1 (6 bases). Germline-derived CDR1 and CDR2 are MNHEY and SMNVEV (reference sequence). There are 15 residues in the CDR3. Trimming left V 6 bases short and J 1 base short, with 16 bases between.